The entry that follows covers one T cell receptor beta chain sequence. Its antigen is unknown. This sample was taken from a study of regulatory T cells in long-lasting Graves disease. The sample's time point: persistent/refractory GD, antithyroid drugs over 5 years with positive TRAb. From RNA extracted from PBMCs, the TCR library was made. EDTA tubes were used for drawing around 9 milliliters of peripheral blood. The study, taken as a whole, reports: For persistent Graves' patients, TCR diversity was lower than for newly diagnosed ones. New patients shared 950 to 1,000 public clonotypes, fewer than the 2,500 to 3,500 shared by persistent patients.

Both iRepertoire HTBI primers and Arm-PCR of CDR3 regions were used to build the TCR beta libraries. MiXCR was run by TCRdb on the multiplex PCR reads, yielding one entry per CDR3 protein. The sample shows roughly 500,000 distinct CDR3 sequences, around a fifth of them seen only once. The origin of this receptor is a female donor with Graves disease. The material was peripheral blood mononuclear cells (PBMCs), obtained when the disease was refractory, from a patient treated with antithyroid drugs.

CDR3 region: CASSLVEVAQPQHF. The CDR3 DNA sequence: TGTGCCAGCAGCTTAGTGGAGGTGGCTCAGCCCCAGCATTTT. V and J are TRBV7-8 and TRBJ1-5; D gene uncertain. The CDR3 runs 14 residues. With 1 base removed from V and 6 bases from J, the gap between germline ends came to 10 bases. Germline loops: CDR1 SGHVS, CDR2 FQNEAQ.